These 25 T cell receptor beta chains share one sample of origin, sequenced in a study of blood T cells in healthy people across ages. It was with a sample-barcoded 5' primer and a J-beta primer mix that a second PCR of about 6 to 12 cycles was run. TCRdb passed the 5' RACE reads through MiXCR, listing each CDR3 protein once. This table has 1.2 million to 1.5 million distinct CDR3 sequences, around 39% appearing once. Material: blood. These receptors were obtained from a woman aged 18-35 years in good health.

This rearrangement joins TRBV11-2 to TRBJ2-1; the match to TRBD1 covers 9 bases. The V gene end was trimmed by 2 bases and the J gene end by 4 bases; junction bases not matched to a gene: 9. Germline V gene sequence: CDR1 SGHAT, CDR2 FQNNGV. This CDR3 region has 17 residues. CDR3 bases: TGTGCCAGCAGCTTAAGTCGTCGGACAGGGGATTACAATGAGCAGTTCTTC. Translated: CASSLSRRTGDYNEQFF.

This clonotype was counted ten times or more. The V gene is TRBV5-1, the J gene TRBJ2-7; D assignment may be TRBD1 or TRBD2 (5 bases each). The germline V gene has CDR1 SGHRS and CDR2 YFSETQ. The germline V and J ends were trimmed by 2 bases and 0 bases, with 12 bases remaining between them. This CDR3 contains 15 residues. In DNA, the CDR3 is TGCGCCAGCAGCTTATGGGACCGCAGCTCCTACGAGCAGTACTTC. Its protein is CASSLWDRSSYEQYF.

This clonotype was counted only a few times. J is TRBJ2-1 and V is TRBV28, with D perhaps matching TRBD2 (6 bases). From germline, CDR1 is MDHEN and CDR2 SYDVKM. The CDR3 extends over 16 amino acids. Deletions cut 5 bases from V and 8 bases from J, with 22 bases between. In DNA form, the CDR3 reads TGTGCCAGCAGTCTTTTATGGGGGGAGGACAATGATGAGCAGTTCTTC. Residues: CASSLLWGEDNDEQFF.

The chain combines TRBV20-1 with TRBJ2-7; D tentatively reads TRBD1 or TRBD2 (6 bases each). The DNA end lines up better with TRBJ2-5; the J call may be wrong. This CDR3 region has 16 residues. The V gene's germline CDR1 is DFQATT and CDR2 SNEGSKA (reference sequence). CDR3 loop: CSALTHPRGLGETQYF. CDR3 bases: TGCAGTGCTCTTACGCATCCACGGGGGCTAGGGGAGACCCAGTACTTC.

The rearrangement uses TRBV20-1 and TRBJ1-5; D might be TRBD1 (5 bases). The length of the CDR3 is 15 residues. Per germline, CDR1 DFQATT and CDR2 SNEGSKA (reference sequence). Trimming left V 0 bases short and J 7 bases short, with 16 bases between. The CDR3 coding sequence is TGCAGTGCTAGAGATTTTAGGGGAAGGGACCAGCCCCAGCATTTT. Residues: CSARDFRGRDQPQHF.

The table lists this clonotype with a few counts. CDR3 in amino acids: CAIRGGREQYF. The DNA for the CDR3 is TGTGCCATCAGAGGAGGGCGCGAGCAGTACTTC. The chain couples TRBV10-3 to TRBJ2-7; TRBD2 might be the D (6 bases). The V end lost 6 bases, the J end lost 6 bases, and 9 bases lay between the germline ends. This CDR3 has 11 residues. The germline CDR1 and CDR2 sequences are ENHRY and SYGVKD.

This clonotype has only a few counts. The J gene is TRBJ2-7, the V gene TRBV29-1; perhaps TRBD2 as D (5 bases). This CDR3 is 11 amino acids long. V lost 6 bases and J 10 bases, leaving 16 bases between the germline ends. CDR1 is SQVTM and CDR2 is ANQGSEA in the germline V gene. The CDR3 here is CSVTPPAAQYF. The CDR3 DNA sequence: TGCAGCGTGACACCGCCAGCGGCCCAGTACTTC.

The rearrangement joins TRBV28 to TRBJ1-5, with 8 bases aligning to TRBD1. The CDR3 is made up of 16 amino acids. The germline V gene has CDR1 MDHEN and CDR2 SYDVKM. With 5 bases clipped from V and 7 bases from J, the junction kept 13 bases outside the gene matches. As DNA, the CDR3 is TGTGCCAGCAGTCCCACCCCAGACAGGGGAGGACAGCCCCAGCATTTT. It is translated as CASSPTPDRGGQPQHF.

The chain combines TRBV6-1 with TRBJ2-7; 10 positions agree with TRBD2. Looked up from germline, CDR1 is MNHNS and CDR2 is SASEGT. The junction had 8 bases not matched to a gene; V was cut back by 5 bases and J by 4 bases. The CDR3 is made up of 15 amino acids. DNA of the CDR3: TGTGCCAGCAGTATCACCGGGACTAGCGCTTACGAGCAGTACTTC. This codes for CASSITGTSAYEQYF.

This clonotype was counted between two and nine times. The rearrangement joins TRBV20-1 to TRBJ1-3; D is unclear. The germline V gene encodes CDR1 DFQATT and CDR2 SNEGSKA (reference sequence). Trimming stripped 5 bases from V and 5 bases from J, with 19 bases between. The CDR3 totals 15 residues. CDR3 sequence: CSAASYGVYRNTIYF. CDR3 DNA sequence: TGCAGTGCTGCATCATATGGGGTATATAGAAACACCATATATTTT.

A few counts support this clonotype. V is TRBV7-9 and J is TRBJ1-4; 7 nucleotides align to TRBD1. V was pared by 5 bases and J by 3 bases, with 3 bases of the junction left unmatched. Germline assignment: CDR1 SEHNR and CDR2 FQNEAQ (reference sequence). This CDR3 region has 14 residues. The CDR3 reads CASSTGVSNEKLFF. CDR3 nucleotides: TGTGCCAGCAGCACAGGGGTGTCTAATGAAAAACTGTTTTTT. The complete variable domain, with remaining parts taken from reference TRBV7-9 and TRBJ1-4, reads DTGVSQNPRHKITKRGQNVTFRCDPISEHNRLYWYRQTLGQGPEFLTYFQNEAQLEKSRLLSDRFSAERPKGSFSTLEIQRTEQGDSAMYLCASSTGVSNEKLFFGSGTQLSVL.

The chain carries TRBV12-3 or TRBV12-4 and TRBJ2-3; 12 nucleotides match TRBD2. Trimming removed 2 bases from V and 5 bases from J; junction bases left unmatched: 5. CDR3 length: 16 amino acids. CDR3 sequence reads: CASSLNLLAGGDTQYF. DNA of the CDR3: TGTGCCAGCAGTTTAAATTTACTAGCGGGAGGAGATACGCAGTATTTT.

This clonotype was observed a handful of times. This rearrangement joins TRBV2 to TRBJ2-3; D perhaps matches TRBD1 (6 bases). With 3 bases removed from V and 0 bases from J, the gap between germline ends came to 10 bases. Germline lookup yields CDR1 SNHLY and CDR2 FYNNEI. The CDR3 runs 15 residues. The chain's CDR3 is CASSEWGLSTDTQYF. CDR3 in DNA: TGTGCCAGCAGTGAGTGGGGGCTAAGCACAGATACGCAGTATTTT.

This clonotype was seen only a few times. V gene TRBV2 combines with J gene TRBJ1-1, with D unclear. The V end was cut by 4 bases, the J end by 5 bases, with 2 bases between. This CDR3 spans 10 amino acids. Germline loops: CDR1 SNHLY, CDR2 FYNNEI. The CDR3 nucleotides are TGTGCCAGCAGTGCTACTGAAGCTTTCTTT. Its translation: CASSATEAFF. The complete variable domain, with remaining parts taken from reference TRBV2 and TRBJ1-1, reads EPEVTQTPSHQVTQMGQEVILRCVPISNHLYFYWYRQILGQKVEFLVSFYNNEISEKSEIFDDQFSVERPDGSNFTLKIRSTKLEDSAMYFCASSATEAFFGQGTRLTVV.

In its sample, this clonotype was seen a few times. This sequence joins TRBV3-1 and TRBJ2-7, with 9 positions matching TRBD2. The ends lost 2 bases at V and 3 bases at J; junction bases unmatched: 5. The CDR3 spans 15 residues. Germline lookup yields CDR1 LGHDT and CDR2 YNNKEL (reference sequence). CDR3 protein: CASSQLGTSNYEQYF. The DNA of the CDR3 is TGTGCCAGCAGCCAACTCGGGACTAGCAACTACGAGCAGTACTTC.

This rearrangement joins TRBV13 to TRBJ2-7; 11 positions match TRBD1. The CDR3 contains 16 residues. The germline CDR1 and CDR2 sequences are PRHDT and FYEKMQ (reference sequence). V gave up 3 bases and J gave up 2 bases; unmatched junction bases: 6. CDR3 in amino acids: CASSLVGTGGAYEQYF. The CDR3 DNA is TGTGCCAGCAGCTTGGTGGGGACAGGGGGGGCCTACGAGCAGTACTTC.

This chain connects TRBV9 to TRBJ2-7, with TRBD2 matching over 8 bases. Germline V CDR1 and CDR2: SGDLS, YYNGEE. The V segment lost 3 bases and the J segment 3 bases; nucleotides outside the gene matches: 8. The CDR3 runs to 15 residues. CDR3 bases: TGTGCCAGCAGCGATAGCGGGGAACCCGACTACGAGCAGTACTTC. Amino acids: CASSDSGEPDYEQYF. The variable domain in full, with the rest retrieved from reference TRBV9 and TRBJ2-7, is DSGVTQTPKHLITATGQRVTLRCSPRSGDLSVYWYQQSLDQGLQFLIQYYNGEERAKGNILERFSAQQFPDLHSELNLSSLELGDSALYFCASSDSGEPDYEQYFGPGTRLTVT.

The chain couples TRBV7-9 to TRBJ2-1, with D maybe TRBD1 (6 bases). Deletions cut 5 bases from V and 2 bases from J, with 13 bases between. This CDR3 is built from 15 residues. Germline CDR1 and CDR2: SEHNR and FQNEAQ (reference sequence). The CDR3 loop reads CASSETGIPYNEQFF. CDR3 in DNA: TGTGCCAGCAGCGAAACAGGGATCCCCTACAATGAGCAGTTCTTC.

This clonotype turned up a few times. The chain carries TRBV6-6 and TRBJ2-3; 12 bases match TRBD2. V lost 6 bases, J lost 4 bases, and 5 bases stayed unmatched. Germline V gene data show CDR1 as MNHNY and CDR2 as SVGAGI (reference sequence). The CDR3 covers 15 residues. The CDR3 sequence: CASRIGTSGPDTQYF. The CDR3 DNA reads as TGTGCCAGCAGGATAGGGACTAGCGGGCCAGATACGCAGTATTTT.

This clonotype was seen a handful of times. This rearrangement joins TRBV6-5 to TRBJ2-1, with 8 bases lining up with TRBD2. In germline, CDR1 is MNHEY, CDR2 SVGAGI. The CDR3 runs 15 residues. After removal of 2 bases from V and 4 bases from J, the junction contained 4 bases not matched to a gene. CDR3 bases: TGTGCCAGCAGTTACGCGGGAGGTTCGTACAATGAGCAGTTCTTC. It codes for CASSYAGGSYNEQFF.

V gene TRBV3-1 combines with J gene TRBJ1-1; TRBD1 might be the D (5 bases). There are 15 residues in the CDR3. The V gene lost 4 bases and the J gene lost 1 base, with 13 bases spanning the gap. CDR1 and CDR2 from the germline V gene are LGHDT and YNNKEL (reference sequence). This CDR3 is CASSPGLGGNTEAFF. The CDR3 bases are TGTGCCAGCAGCCCAGGACTGGGGGGGAACACTGAAGCTTTCTTT.

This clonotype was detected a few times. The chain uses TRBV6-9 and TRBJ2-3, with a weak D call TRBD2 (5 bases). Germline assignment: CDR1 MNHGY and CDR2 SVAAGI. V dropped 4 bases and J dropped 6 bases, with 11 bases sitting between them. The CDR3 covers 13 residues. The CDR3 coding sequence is TGTGCCAGCAGTTTAAGGACTTCCGATACGCAGTATTTT. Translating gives CASSLRTSDTQYF.

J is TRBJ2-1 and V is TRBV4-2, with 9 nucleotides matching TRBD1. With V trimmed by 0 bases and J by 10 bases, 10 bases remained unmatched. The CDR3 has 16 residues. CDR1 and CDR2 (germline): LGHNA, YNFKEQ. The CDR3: CASSQDRGTGISEQFF. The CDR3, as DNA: TGTGCCAGCAGCCAAGACCGAGGGACAGGGATCAGCGAGCAGTTCTTC.

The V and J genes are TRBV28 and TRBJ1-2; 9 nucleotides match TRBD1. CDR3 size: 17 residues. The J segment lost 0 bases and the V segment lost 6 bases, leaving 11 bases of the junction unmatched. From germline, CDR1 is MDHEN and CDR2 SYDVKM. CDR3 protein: CASSKPGDRETNYGYTF. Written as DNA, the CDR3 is TGTGCCAGCAGCAAACCAGGGGACAGGGAGACTAACTATGGCTACACCTTC.

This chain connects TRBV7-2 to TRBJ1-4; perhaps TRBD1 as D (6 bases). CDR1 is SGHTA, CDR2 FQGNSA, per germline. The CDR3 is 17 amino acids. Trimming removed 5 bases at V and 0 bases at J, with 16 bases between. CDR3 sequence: CASSPGTRQATNEKLFF. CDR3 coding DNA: TGTGCCAGCAGCCCCGGGACAAGGCAAGCAACTAATGAAAAACTGTTTTTT.